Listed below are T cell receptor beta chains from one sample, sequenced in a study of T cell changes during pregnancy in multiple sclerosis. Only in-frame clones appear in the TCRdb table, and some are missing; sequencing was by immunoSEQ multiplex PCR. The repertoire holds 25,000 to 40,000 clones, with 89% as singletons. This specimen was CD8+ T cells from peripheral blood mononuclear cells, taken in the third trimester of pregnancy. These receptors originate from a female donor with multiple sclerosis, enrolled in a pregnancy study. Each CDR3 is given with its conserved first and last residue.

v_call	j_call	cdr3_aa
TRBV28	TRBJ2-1	CASTQLADLYNEQFF
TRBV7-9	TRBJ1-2	CASSQGQGGSGYTF
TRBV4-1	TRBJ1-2	CASSQVPLRGYTF
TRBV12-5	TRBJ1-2	CASGLSPGLLSRYGYTF
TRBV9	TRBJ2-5	CASSVVGSETQYF
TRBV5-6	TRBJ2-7	CASSLLEGSYEQYF
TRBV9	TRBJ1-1	CASSVQGVDRGEAFF
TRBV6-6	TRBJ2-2	CASSSAGPTGELFF
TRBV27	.	CASSLGTGSYEQYF
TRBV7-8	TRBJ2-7	CAIQGVSSYEQYF
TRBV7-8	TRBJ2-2	CASSLFPTGGNTGELFF
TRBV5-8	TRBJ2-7	CASSPGDVSYEQYF
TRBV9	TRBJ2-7	CASSHGRDRGYEQYF
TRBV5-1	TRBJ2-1	CASSLELWTSGRDEQFF
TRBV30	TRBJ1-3	CAWSPYSLSGNTIYF
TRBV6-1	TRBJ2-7	CASIGKSYEQYF
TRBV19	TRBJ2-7	CATTGGSLSSYEQYF
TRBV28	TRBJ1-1	CASSLGTVNTEAFF
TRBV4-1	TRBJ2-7	CASSQGLSLSYEQYF
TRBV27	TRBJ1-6	CASTQGWNSPLHF
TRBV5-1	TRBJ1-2	CASSLRGGDGYTF
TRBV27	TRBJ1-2	CASSLTSGDGYTF
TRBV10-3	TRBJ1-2	CAISASTAGYGYTF
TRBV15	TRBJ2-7	CATSRGLAVSYEQYF
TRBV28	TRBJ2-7	CASSLFTSGSGEQYF
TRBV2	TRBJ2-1	CANLLGNEQFF
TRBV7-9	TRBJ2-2	CASRPLGATGELFF
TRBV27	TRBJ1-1	CASSLGQGSEAFF
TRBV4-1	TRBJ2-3	CASSPASGGPDHSTDTQYF
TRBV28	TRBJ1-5	CAHTSVGGRWQPQHF
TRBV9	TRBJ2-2	CASSAGQVVTHTGELFF
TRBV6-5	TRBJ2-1	CASSWGDNEQFF
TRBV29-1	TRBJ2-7	CSVEDLNRGYEQYF
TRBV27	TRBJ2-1	CASSSWTSGGAREQFF
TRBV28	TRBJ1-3	CASSLGRPAGNTIYF
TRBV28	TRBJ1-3	CASSLLGQASSGNTIYF